This T cell receptor beta chain was documented in a study of blood T cells in healthy people across ages. The second PCR ran about 7 to 12 cycles with a sample-barcoded 5' primer and J-beta primers. One entry per CDR3 protein, called by TCRdb with MiXCR from the 5' RACE reads. This repertoire shows hundreds of thousands of distinct CDR3 sequences, approximately 60% found once; its top ten account for around 24%. General study findings and limits: Whereas aged donors had fewer naive CD4+ cells, long-lived donors had more of them and higher diversity.

As for this clonotype: The antigen remains unidentified.

The clonotype was recovered from a man aged 40-49 years in good health. The sample was blood.

The CDR3 nucleotides are TGTGCCAGCAGCCCACCGGGGACAGGCCACGAGCAGTACTTC. Encoded protein: CASSPPGTGHEQYF. The chain carries TRBV11-1 and TRBJ2-5, with 8 nucleotides matching TRBD1. The DNA end is more similar to TRBJ2-7, so the J call may be wrong. The CDR3 spans 14 residues. CDR1 SGHAT and CDR2 FQDESV come from the germline V gene (reference sequence).